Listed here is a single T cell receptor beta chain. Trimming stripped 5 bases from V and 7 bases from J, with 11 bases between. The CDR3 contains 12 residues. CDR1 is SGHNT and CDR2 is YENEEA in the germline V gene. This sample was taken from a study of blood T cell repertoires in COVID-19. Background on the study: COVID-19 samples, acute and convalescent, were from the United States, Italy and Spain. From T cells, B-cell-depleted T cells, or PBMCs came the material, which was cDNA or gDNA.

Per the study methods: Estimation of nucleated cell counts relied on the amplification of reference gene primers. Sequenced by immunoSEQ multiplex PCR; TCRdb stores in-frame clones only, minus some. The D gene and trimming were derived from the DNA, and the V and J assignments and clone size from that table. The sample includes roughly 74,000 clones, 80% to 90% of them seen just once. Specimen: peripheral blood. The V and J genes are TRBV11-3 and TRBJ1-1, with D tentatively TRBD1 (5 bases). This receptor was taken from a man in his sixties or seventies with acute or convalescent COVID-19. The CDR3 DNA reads TGTGCCAGCAGCGGGGGGGGACGTGAAGCTTTCTTT. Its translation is CASSGGGREAFF.